These 13 T cell receptor beta chains were all obtained from the same sample, sequenced in a study of T cells in Graves' hyperthyroidism and ophthalmopathy. Authors of the study amplified TCR beta CDR3 regions from RNA transcripts. First-round RT-PCR of the TCR CDR3 relied on the HTBI primer set. TCRdb reprocessed the multiplex PCR reads with MiXCR, giving one entry per CDR3 protein. The sample shows about 590,000 distinct CDR3 sequences, approximately 15% of them seen only once. Sequences were obtained from blood. Every receptor here comes from a woman between 25 and 40 years old with Graves' hyperthyroidism.

This clonotype was observed a few times. This could be a read error, since a much larger clone is one nucleotide away. The chain employs TRBV7-2 and TRBJ2-7, with 8 bases identical to TRBD2. Germline V gene sequence: CDR1 SGHTA, CDR2 FQGNSA. Trimming removed 2 bases from V and 3 bases from J; junction bases left unmatched: 6. The CDR3 sequence is 15 residues long. CDR3 sequence reads: CASSLRVAGNYEQYF. The CDR3 nucleotides are TGTGCCAGCAGCTTACGGGTAGCGGGGAACTACGAGCAGTACTTC.

This clonotype was recorded a few times. The chain links TRBV6-1 to TRBJ2-1; no reliable D call. This CDR3 is built from 14 residues. Trimming removed 8 bases at V and 8 bases at J, with 19 bases between. CDR1 MNHNS and CDR2 SASEGT come from the germline V gene. The CDR3 DNA sequence: TGTGCCAGCCGACCGCGTTCTGCCCCCCATGAGCAGTTCTTC. This codes for CASRPRSAPHEQFF.

The table lists this clonotype with many counts. The chain is built from TRBV20-1 and TRBJ2-3, with D perhaps matching TRBD2 (6 bases). The CDR3 sequence is 15 residues long. With 6 bases removed from V and 6 bases from J, the gap between germline ends came to 22 bases. Germline values: CDR1 DFQATT, CDR2 SNEGSKA (reference sequence). The CDR3 sequence is CSATLLGEEEDTQYF. The CDR3 DNA sequence: TGCAGTGCAACTCTTTTGGGGGAGGAGGAGGATACGCAGTATTTT.

The sample holds many counts of this clonotype. The chain joins TRBV2 to TRBJ2-1; 7 bases align to TRBD1. This CDR3 is 15 amino acids long. V dropped 2 bases and J dropped 2; count of bases not matched to a gene: 3. CDR1 is SNHLY and CDR2 is FYNNEI in the germline V gene. Here the CDR3 reads CASSELGTAYNEQFF. The DNA for the CDR3 is TGTGCCAGCAGTGAATTGGGGACAGCCTACAATGAGCAGTTCTTC.

This clonotype appeared many times. The chain links TRBV15 to TRBJ1-1, with unresolved D. The CDR3 is made up of 13 amino acids. Deletions cut 0 bases from V and 7 bases from J, with 9 bases between. The germline V gene has CDR1 LNHNV and CDR2 YYDKDF (reference sequence). For the CDR3, the DNA is TGTGCCACCAGCAGAGATGGGCGACGTGAAGCTTTCTTT. Amino acid sequence: CATSRDGRREAFF.

This clonotype has just a few counts. This chain joins TRBV7-9 and TRBJ1-1; possibly TRBD1 for D (6 bases). There are 17 residues in the CDR3. The germline V and J ends were trimmed by 5 bases and 1 base, with 20 bases remaining between them. Germline lookup yields CDR1 SEHNR and CDR2 FQNEAQ (reference sequence). As DNA, the CDR3 is TGTGCCAGCAGCCCAAGGACAGCGTTGTTCCCGAACACTGAAGCTTTCTTT. Residues: CASSPRTALFPNTEAFF. Together with reference TRBV7-9 and TRBJ1-1, the CDR3 gives the full variable domain: DTGVSQNPRHKITKRGQNVTFRCDPISEHNRLYWYRQTLGQGPEFLTYFQNEAQLEKSRLLSDRFSAERPKGSFSTLEIQRTEQGDSAMYLCASSPRTALFPNTEAFFGQGTRLTVV.

Notes on this clonotype: A much larger clone lies a single base off, so this may be a read error. The genes are TRBV5-1 and TRBJ1-1; D unclear. The germline gives CDR1 SGHRS, CDR2 YFSETQ. The CDR3 runs 15 residues. This CDR3 reads CANSLTGNENTEAFF. Here the CDR3 DNA reads TGCGCCAACAGCCTAACGGGGAACGAGAACACTGAAGCTTTCTTT.

There are a few counts of this clonotype. This chain connects TRBV7-9 to TRBJ2-5, with unresolved D. The CDR3 consists of 15 residues. The V gene lost 1 base and the J gene lost 2 bases, with 11 bases spanning the gap. Germline-derived CDR1 and CDR2 are SEHNR and FQNEAQ (reference sequence). The CDR3: CASSLEMGFQETQYF. The CDR3 DNA follows: TGTGCCAGCAGCTTAGAGATGGGGTTTCAAGAGACCCAGTACTTC.

The V call is TRBV2, the J call TRBJ2-3; 12 bases line up with TRBD2. V shed 4 bases, J shed 5 bases, and the junction held 7 bases outside the gene matches. This CDR3 is 16 amino acids long. Germline CDR1 SNHLY, CDR2 FYNNEI. This CDR3 is CASSGGLAGSEDTQYF. DNA for the CDR3: TGTGCCAGCAGTGGAGGACTAGCGGGGTCAGAAGATACGCAGTATTTT.

The gene calls are TRBV7-3 and TRBJ1-1; the D gene is possibly TRBD1 (6 bases). Trimming pared 5 bases from V and 4 bases from J, leaving 20 bases between. Per the germline V gene, CDR1 is SGHTA and CDR2 is FQGTGA. This CDR3 has 16 amino acids. For the CDR3, the DNA is TGTGCCAGCAGCACAACCCATACAGGGTTGGGCACTGAAGCTTTCTTT. This gives the protein CASSTTHTGLGTEAFF.

In this sample, this clonotype turned up once. This sequence joins TRBV6-1 and TRBJ2-1; 8 bases are a match to TRBD2. Germline CDR1 MNHNS, CDR2 SASEGT. CDR3 length equals 14 residues. V was clipped by 4 bases and J by 8 bases; unmatched bases: 7. The CDR3 loop is CASSAGTRGYEQFF. The CDR3 bases are TGTGCCAGCAGTGCCGGGACTAGAGGGTATGAGCAGTTCTTC.

About this clonotype: This may be a read error, as it is one base from a much larger clone. The chain employs TRBV7-2 and TRBJ1-1; possibly TRBD1 for D (6 bases). There are 15 residues in the CDR3. The germline V gene encodes CDR1 SGHTA and CDR2 FQGNSA. Trimming pared 7 bases from V and 6 bases from J, leaving 21 bases between. CDR3 sequence reads: CASTFGGAGRAEAFF. CDR3 nucleotides: TGTGCCAGCACCTTTGGGGGGGCCGGACGGGCTGAAGCTTTCTTT.

This clonotype has only a few counts. The V and J genes are TRBV14 and TRBJ2-1, with 10 bases matching TRBD1. The germline V gene has CDR1 SGHDN and CDR2 FVKESK. The CDR3 extends over 16 amino acids. V lost 1 base and J lost 8; bases outside the gene matches: 8. As DNA, the CDR3 is TGTGCCAGCAGCCAAGGTATTGGGACAGGGGAGGATGAGCAGTTCTTC. Its protein is CASSQGIGTGEDEQFF. Supplemented by reference TRBV14 and TRBJ2-1, the full variable domain reads EAGVTQFPSHSVIEKGQTVTLRCDPISGHDNLYWYRRVMGKEIKFLLHFVKESKQDESGMPNNRFLAERTGGTYSTLKVQPAELEDSGVYFCASSQGIGTGEDEQFFGPGTRLTVL.